The 7 T cell receptor beta chains presented below share a single source sample, sequenced in a study of pediatric ulcerative colitis. This table comes from immunoSEQ multiplex PCR, and its TCRdb copy is limited to in-frame clones, with some not included. The sample holds about 36,000 clones; approximately 82% are singletons and the top ten take less than 30%. Material: blood. The receptors come from a girl aged 5 to 17 with moderate ulcerative colitis.

This rearrangement joins TRBV7-6 to TRBJ1-2; 7 nucleotides match TRBD1. Germline V lookup: CDR1 SGHVS, CDR2 FNYEAQ. This CDR3 contains 15 residues. The V segment lost 4 bases and the J segment 4 bases; nucleotides outside the gene matches: 9. Here the CDR3 DNA reads TGTGCCAGCAGCTCGGAGGGACAGCCTTTCTATGGCTACACCTTC. Protein: CASSSEGQPFYGYTF.

V gene TRBV11-1 combines with J gene TRBJ2-7; D is unclear. There are 12 residues in the CDR3. V dropped 2 bases and J dropped 12 bases, with 14 bases sitting between them. Looked up from germline, CDR1 is SGHAT and CDR2 is FQDESV (reference sequence). In nucleotides, the CDR3 is TGTGCCAGCAGCTTAACTTGGCAGGCAATGTACTTC. The encoded protein is CASSLTWQAMYF.

This clone appeared a few times. The chain is built from TRBV5-6 and TRBJ1-1; tentative D call: TRBD1 (5 bases). Germline-derived CDR1 and CDR2 are SGHDT and YYEEEE. The CDR3 loop spans 13 amino acids. The V and J ends lost 1 base and 6 bases respectively, with 10 bases between them. CDR3 region: CASSLYRSPEAFF. The CDR3 DNA sequence: TGTGCCAGCAGCTTGTACAGGTCCCCTGAAGCTTTCTTT.

This clone has more than one count but fewer than ten. This chain connects TRBV6-1 to TRBJ2-7; D is unresolved. V was shortened by 1 base and J by 0 bases, with 4 bases between the two germline ends. The CDR3 extends over 13 amino acids. Germline V gene data show CDR1 as MNHNS and CDR2 as SASEGT. The CDR3 DNA is TGTGCCAGCAGTGAAGGTACCTCCTACGAGCAGTACTTC. This translates into CASSEGTSYEQYF.

The V gene is TRBV27, the J gene TRBJ2-7; D call uncertain. The ends were cut back, 0 bases at V and 1 base at J, with 4 bases in the middle. Germline V gene sequence: CDR1 MNHEY, CDR2 SMNVEV (reference sequence). The CDR3 totals 13 residues. The DNA for the CDR3 is TGTGCCAGCAGTTTATCCACATCCTACGAGCAGTACTTC. Its translation: CASSLSTSYEQYF.

This chain connects TRBV9 to TRBJ1-4, with TRBD1 identical over 9 bases. CDR1 SGDLS and CDR2 YYNGEE come from the germline V gene. J lost 8 bases, V lost 4 bases, and 9 bases had no gene match. CDR3 size: 15 residues. In DNA, the CDR3 is TGTGCCAGCAGCCCTTGGACAGGGGTGAACGAAAAACTGTTTTTT. It yields the protein CASSPWTGVNEKLFF.

This clone has only a few counts. The chain combines TRBV5-6 with TRBJ1-6; D is possibly TRBD1 (5 bases). Germline V CDR1 and CDR2: SGHDT, YYEEEE. The CDR3 covers 16 residues. Trimming left V 0 bases short and J 7 bases short, with 14 bases between. The CDR3 reads CASSLAAEGPNSPLHF. CDR3 in DNA: TGTGCCAGCAGCTTGGCCGCGGAGGGACCCAATTCACCCCTCCACTTT.